These T cell receptor beta chains were read from a single sample in a study of T cell responses to AZD1222 COVID-19 vaccine. The table came from immunoSEQ multiplex PCR; TCRdb's copy has only in-frame clones and leaves some out. The sample shows about 110,000 clones, 89% of them seen only once. The sample was peripheral blood, taken 28 days after the second AZD1222 dose. The receptors shown here come from an adult who received the AZD1222 COVID-19 vaccine. Each CDR3 is given with its conserved first and last residue. D genes are given only for firm matches. Part of the rows lack a size; the others show once, few, many or a class for expanded clones.

>.|TRBV6-5|TRBJ2-1|TRBD2
TGTGCCAGCAGGGTACTAGCGGTCCTCGGGGATGAGCAGTTCTTC
CASRVLAVLGDEQFF
>.|TRBV7-9|TRBJ2-1|.
TGTGCCAGCACCCCTGGGGGGACGGAGAGGAATGAGCAGTTCTTC
CASTPGGTERNEQFF
>.|TRBV9|TRBJ1-6|.
TGTGCCAGCAGCCCCGGGGGCTGGGAGGGTTCACCCCTCCACTTT
CASSPGGWEGSPLHF
>.|TRBV7-2|TRBJ1-1|.
TGTGCCAGCAGCCCCTCACGGGTAACCACTGAAGCTTTCTTT
CASSPSRVTTEAFF
>.|TRBV11-1|TRBJ2-3|.
TGTGCCAGCAGCAAAGACTTCAGAACGGCAGATACGCAGTATTTT
CASSKDFRTADTQYF
>.|TRBV28|TRBJ1-5|TRBD1
TGTGCCAGCACCTCCGGGGACAGGAGCAATCAGCCCCAGCATTTT
CASTSGDRSNQPQHF
>once|TRBV19|TRBJ2-7|.
TGTGCCAGTAGTCCGATACCGGGCCCCTCGAGCTCCTACGAGCAGTACTTC
CASSPIPGPSSSYEQYF
>once|TRBV27|TRBJ2-7|.
TGTGCCAGCAGTTTCAGACAGACCTACGAGCAGTACTTC
CASSFRQTYEQYF
>.|TRBV28|TRBJ2-1|.
TGTGCCAGCAGTTTAGGCGTTCCGACACCGGAGCAGTTCTTC
CASSLGVPTPEQFF
>.|TRBV6-5|TRBJ2-1|.
TGTGCCAGCAGTTTGGTGAATGAGCAGTTCTTC
CASSLVNEQFF
>.|TRBV5-1|TRBJ2-3|TRBD2
TGCGCCAGCAGCTTGAGGACTAGCGGGGGGGATACGCAGTATTTT
CASSLRTSGGDTQYF
>.|TRBV5-1|TRBJ1-2|.
TGCGCCAGCAGCTTATCTGGCTATGGCTACACCTTC
CASSLSGYGYTF
>.|TRBV12-5|TRBJ2-5|.
TGTGCTAGTGGTTTGGGCGGTGGGGAGACCCAGTACTTC
CASGLGGGETQYF
>.|TRBV19|TRBJ2-1|TRBD2
TGTGCCAGTAGTCACCGGACTAGCGGGAGGGCCTTTCCTCGTCCTCTCAATGAGCAGTTCTTC
CASSHRTSGRAFPRPLNEQFF
>.|TRBV5-1|TRBJ2-7|TRBD1
TGCGCCAGCAGCTTGGAAGGACAGGGGGCGTTCGAGCAGTACTTC
CASSLEGQGAFEQYF
>few|TRBV7-9|TRBJ2-7|TRBD1
TGTGCCAGCAGCTTTTCTGACAGGGTCACCTACGAGCAGTACTTC
CASSFSDRVTYEQYF
>.|TRBV12-5|TRBJ1-3|.
TGTGCTAGTGGCACAGGGAGCTCTGGAAACACCATATATTTT
CASGTGSSGNTIYF
>.|TRBV12-3/TRBV12-4|TRBJ1-1|TRBD1
TGTGCCAGCAGTTTAGGACAGGGTCCTGAAGCTTTCTTT
CASSLGQGPEAFF
>.|TRBV27|TRBJ2-1|TRBD2
TGTGCCAGCAGTCCAAAGGGAGGGTTCGGGCCAAACAATGAGCAGTTCTTC
CASSPKGGFGPNNEQFF
>.|TRBV28|TRBJ2-7|.
TGTGCCAGCAGTTCCTTCTACGAGCAGTACTTC
CASSSFYEQYF
>.|TRBV27|TRBJ1-6|.
TGTGCCAGCACCCGGTGGTACAGCGGGACCCTTAATTCACCCCTCCACTTT
CASTRWYSGTLNSPLHF
>once|TRBV28|TRBJ2-7|.
TGTGCCAGCAGCCCAACTAGCAGATACGAGCAGTACTTC
CASSPTSRYEQYF
>.|TRBV20-1|TRBJ2-1|TRBD2
TGCAGTGCTAGTCTCGGGAGGGGATACAATGAGCAGTTCTTC
CSASLGRGYNEQFF
>.|TRBV6-5|TRBJ1-5|TRBD1
TGTGCCAGCAGAAAACAGGGGGCGGAAAGTCAGCCCCAGCATTTT
CASRKQGAESQPQHF
>.|TRBV18|TRBJ2-2|TRBD1
TGTGCCAGCTCACCACGGGGACAGGGACCGAACACCGGGGAGCTGTTTTTT
CASSPRGQGPNTGELFF
>.|TRBV12-3/TRBV12-4|TRBJ2-3|TRBD2
TGTGCCAGCACTCAGCGGGAGGGGGCCCAGTATTTT
CASTQREGAQYF
>.|TRBV2|TRBJ2-5|.
TGTGCCAGCAGCGCTTCGCAGGCCCAAGAGACCCAGTACTTC
CASSASQAQETQYF
>.|TRBV6-5|TRBJ1-4|.
TGTGCCAGCAGTCCCGGCGGCACTAATGAAAAACTGTTTTTT
CASSPGGTNEKLFF
>.|TRBV6-5|TRBJ2-7|TRBD1
TGTGCCAGCAGTCCCGGGACAGGGGGGTTCGGGCAGTACTTC
CASSPGTGGFGQYF
>.|TRBV5-1|TRBJ1-3|.
TGCGCCAGCAGCTTGGGTTTGGTTGGGGTCTCTGGAAACACCATATATTTT
CASSLGLVGVSGNTIYF
>.|TRBV27|TRBJ2-7|.
TGTGCCAGCAGTGCCGAGCAGTACTTC
CASSAEQYF
>.|TRBV3-1/TRBV3-2|TRBJ2-1|TRBD2
TGTGCCAGCAGCCATTATTTGGTCGGCGGGAGTTCTTACAATGAGCAGTTCTTC
CASSHYLVGGSSYNEQFF
>.|TRBV7-8|TRBJ1-6|.
TGTGCCAGCAGCTCCAAGAGGGACTCCCCTCAGAGCTCCTATAATTCACCCCTCCACTTT
CASSSKRDSPQSSYNSPLHF
>.|TRBV25-1|TRBJ1-2|TRBD1
TGTGCCAGCAGTTTCAGGACAGGGGGCCCCAACTATGGCTACACCTTC
CASSFRTGGPNYGYTF
>.|TRBV28|TRBJ1-5|.
TGTGCCAGCAGGTGGACTGGGCCTTGGCAGCCCCAGCATTTT
CASRWTGPWQPQHF
>.|TRBV9|TRBJ1-6|.
TGTGCCAGCAGCGTAGATCAAGCCCATAATTCACCCCTCCACTTT
CASSVDQAHNSPLHF
>.|TRBV5-6|TRBJ2-1|TRBD2
TGTGCCAGCAGCTTGCCGCCTTTACTAGCGAGCTCCTACAATGAGCAGTTCTTC
CASSLPPLLASSYNEQFF
>.|TRBV15|TRBJ2-7|.
TGTGCCACCAGCGGCGGGACAGCCTACGAGCAGTACTTC
CATSGGTAYEQYF
>.|TRBV7-2|TRBJ2-7|TRBD2
TGTGCCAGCAGCTTCCACGGGGGGTCCTACGAGCAGTACTTC
CASSFHGGSYEQYF
>.|TRBV6-2/TRBV6-3|TRBJ2-7|TRBD1
TGTGCCAGCAGTTATGGCAGGGGGACCACCTACGAGCAGTACTTC
CASSYGRGTTYEQYF
>.|TRBV30|TRBJ2-3|TRBD2
TGTGCCTGGAGTGCGGGGGGGGCTAGGACAGATACGCAGTATTTT
CAWSAGGARTDTQYF
>.|TRBV5-1|TRBJ1-2|.
TGCGCCAGCAGCCCTCAGGGCAGGGGAGACTATGGCTACACCTTC
CASSPQGRGDYGYTF
>.|TRBV7-8|TRBJ2-3|.
TGTGCCAGCAGCTTGACCCCGAGGGGGGATACGCAGTATTTT
CASSLTPRGDTQYF
>once|TRBV4-3|TRBJ2-7|.
TGCGCCAGCAGCCAAGGCGCGCGGGGCGGGGACGAGCAGTACTTC
CASSQGARGGDEQYF
>.|TRBV4-2|TRBJ2-7|TRBD1
TGTGCCAGCAGCCAACGGGGACAGAACTACGAGCAGTACTTC
CASSQRGQNYEQYF
>.|TRBV20-1|TRBJ2-5|.
TGCAGTGCTAGTCAAAGGTCCGAGACGGAGCAATCAGAGACCCAGTACTTC
CSASQRSETEQSETQYF
>.|TRBV5-4|TRBJ1-2|.
TGTGCCAGCAGCTTGCTTGGGGCGCCTTATGGCTACACCTTC
CASSLLGAPYGYTF
>.|TRBV18|TRBJ1-2|.
TGTGCCAGCTCACCCAATACAGTCTATGGCTACACCTTC
CASSPNTVYGYTF
>.|TRBV23-1|TRBJ1-5|.
TGCGCCAGCAGTGTGAGGCCTCAGCCCCAGCATTTT
CASSVRPQPQHF
>once|TRBV3-1/TRBV3-2|TRBJ1-3|.
TGTGCCAGCAGCCAGGGGGTAGGAAACACCATATATTTT
CASSQGVGNTIYF
>.|TRBV4-2|TRBJ2-2|.
TGTGCCAGCAGCCAAGTCGGGGGAAACGGGGAGCTGTTTTTT
CASSQVGGNGELFF
>.|TRBV5-4|TRBJ2-3|.
TGTGCCAGCAGCTTGGAACAGGGAACAGATACGCAGTATTTT
CASSLEQGTDTQYF
>.|TRBV5-1|TRBJ2-7|.
TGCGCCAGCAGCTTAGGGGGAGTGTCCTACGAGCAGTACTTC
CASSLGGVSYEQYF